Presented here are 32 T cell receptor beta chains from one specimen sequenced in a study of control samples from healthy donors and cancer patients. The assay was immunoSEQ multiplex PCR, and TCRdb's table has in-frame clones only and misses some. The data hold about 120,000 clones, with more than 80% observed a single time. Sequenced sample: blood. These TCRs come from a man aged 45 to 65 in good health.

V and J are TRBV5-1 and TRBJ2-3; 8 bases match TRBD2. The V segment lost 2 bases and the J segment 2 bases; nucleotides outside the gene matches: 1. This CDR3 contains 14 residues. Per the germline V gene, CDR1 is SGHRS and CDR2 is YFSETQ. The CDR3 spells CASSFSGATDTQYF. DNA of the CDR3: TGCGCCAGCAGCTTTAGCGGGGCCACAGATACGCAGTATTTT.

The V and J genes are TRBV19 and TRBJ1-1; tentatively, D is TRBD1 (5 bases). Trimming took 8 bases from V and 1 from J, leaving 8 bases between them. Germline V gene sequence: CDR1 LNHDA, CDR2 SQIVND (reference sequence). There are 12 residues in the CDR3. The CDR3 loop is CASGHRNTEAFF. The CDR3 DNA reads TGTGCCAGTGGACACAGGAACACTGAAGCTTTCTTT. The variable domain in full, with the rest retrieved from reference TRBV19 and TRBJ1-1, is DGGITQSPKYLFRKEGQNVTLSCEQNLNHDAMYWYRQDPGQGLRLIYYSQIVNDFQKGDIAEGYSVSREKKESFPLTVTSAQKNPTAFYLCASGHRNTEAFFGQGTRLTVV.

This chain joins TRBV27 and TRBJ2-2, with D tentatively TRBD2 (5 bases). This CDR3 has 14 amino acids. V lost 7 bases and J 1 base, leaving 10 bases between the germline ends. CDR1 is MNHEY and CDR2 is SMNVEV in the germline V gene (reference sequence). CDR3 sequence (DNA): TGTGCCAGCAAGAGCGGTGGGAACACCGGGGAGCTGTTTTTT. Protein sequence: CASKSGGNTGELFF.

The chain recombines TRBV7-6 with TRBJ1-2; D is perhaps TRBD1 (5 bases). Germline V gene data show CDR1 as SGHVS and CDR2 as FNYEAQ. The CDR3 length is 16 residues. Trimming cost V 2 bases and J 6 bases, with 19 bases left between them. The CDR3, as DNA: TGTGCCAGCAGCTTAACTCCTCCGGGGCGATCGGATGGCTACACCTTC. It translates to CASSLTPPGRSDGYTF.

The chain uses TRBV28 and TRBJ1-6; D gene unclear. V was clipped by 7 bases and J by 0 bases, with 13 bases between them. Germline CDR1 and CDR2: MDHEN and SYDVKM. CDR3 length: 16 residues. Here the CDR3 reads CASTPFGGSYNSPLHF. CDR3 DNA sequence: TGTGCCAGCACCCCATTTGGTGGCTCCTATAATTCACCCCTCCACTTT.

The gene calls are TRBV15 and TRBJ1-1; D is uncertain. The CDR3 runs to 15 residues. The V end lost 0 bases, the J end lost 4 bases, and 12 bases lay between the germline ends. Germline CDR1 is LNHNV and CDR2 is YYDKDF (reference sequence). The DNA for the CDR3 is TGTGCCACCAGCAGAGAGGAGGTGTTAGGCACTGAAGCTTTCTTT. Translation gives CATSREEVLGTEAFF.

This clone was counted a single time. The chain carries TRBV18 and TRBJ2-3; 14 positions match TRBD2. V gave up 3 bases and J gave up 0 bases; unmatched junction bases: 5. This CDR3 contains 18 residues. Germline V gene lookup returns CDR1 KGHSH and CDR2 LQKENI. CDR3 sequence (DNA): TGTGCCAGCTCACCGACTAGCGGGGGGGCCGGTAGCACAGATACGCAGTATTTT. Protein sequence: CASSPTSGGAGSTDTQYF.

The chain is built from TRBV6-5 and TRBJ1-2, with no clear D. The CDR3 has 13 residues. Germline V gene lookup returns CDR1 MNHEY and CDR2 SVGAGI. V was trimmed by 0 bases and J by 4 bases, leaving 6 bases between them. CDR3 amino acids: CASSYSSTYGYTF. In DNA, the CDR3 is TGTGCCAGCAGTTACTCCTCTACCTATGGCTACACCTTC.

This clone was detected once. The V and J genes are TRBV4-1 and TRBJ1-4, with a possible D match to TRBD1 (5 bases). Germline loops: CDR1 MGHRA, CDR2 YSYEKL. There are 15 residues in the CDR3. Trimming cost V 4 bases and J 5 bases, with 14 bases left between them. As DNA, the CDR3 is TGCGCCAGCAGCCTTTCGACAGCATCAAATGAAAAACTGTTTTTT. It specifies CASSLSTASNEKLFF.

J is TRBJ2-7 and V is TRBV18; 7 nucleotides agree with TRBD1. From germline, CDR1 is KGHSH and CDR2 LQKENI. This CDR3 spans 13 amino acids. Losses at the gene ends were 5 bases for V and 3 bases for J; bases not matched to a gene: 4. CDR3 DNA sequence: TGTGCCAGCTCATGGGGACAGAACTACGAGCAGTACTTC. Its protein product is CASSWGQNYEQYF.

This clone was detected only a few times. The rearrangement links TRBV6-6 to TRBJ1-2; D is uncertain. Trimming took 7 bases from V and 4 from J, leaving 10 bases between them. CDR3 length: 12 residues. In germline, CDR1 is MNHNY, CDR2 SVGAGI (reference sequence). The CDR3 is CASTDASYGYTF. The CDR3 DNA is TGTGCCAGCACGGACGCTTCCTATGGCTACACCTTC.

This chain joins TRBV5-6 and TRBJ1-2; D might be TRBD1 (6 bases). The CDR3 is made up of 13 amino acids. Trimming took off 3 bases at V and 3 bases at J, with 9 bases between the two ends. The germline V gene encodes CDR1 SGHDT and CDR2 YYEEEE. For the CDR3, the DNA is TGTGCCAGCAGCTACCCAGGGGACTATGGCTACACCTTC. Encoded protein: CASSYPGDYGYTF.

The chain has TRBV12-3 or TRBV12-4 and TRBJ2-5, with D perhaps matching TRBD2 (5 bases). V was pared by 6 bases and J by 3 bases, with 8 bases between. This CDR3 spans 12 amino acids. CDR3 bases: TGTGCCAGCAGGTCCGGGGAAGAGACCCAGTACTTC. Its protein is CASRSGEETQYF.

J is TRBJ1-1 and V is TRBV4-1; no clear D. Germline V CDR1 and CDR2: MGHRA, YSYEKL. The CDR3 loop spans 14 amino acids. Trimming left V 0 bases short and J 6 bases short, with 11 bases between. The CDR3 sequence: CASSQETGQPEAFF. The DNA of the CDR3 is TGCGCCAGCAGCCAAGAAACCGGGCAGCCTGAAGCTTTCTTT.

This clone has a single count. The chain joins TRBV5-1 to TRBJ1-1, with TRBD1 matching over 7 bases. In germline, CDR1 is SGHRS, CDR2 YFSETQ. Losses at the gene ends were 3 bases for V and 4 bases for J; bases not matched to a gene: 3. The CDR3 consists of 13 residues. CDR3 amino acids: CASSSQGSTEAFF. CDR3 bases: TGCGCCAGCAGCTCACAGGGGAGCACTGAAGCTTTCTTT.

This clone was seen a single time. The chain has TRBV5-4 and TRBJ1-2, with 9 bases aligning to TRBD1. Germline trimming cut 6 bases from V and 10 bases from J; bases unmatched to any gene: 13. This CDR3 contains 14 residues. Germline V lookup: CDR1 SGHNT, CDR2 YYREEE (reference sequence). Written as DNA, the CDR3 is TGTGCCAGCAACCCGGGACAGGGAATACCCGTCTACACCTTC. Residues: CASNPGQGIPVYTF.

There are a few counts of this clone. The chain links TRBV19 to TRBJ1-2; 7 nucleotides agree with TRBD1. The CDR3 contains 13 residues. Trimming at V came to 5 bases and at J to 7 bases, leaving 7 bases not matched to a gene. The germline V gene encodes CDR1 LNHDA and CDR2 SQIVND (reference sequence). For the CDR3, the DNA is TGTGCCAGTAGTCCCCTCGACAGGGTTGGCTACACCTTC. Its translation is CASSPLDRVGYTF.

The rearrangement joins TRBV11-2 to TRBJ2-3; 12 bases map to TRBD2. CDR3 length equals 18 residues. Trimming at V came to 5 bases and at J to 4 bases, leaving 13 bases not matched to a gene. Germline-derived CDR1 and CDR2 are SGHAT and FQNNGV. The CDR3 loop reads CASSPRPWTSGAADTQYF. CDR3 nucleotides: TGTGCCAGCAGCCCAAGACCCTGGACTAGCGGGGCCGCAGATACGCAGTATTTT. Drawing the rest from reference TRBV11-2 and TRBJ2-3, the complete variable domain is EAGVAQSPRYKIIEKRQSVAFWCNPISGHATLYWYQQILGQGPKLLIQFQNNGVVDDSQLPKDRFSAERLKGVDSTLKIQPAKLEDSAVYLCASSPRPWTSGAADTQYFGPGTRLTVL.

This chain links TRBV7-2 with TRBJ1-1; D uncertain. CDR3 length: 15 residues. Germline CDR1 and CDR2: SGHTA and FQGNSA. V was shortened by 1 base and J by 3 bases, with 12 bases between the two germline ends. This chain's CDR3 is CASSLDLGSDTEAFF. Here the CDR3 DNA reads TGTGCCAGCAGCTTAGATCTGGGGTCTGACACTGAAGCTTTCTTT.

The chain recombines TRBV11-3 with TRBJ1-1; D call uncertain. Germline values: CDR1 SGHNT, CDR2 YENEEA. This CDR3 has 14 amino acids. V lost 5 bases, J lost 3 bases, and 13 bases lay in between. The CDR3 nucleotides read TGTGCCAGCAGCCCAGCGGTGTTTTACACTGAAGCTTTCTTT. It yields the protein CASSPAVFYTEAFF. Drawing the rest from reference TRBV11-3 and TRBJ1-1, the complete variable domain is EAGVVQSPRYKIIEKKQPVAFWCNPISGHNTLYWYLQNLGQGPELLIRYENEEAVDDSQLPKDRFSAERLKGVDSTLKIQPAELGDSAVYLCASSPAVFYTEAFFGQGTRLTVV.

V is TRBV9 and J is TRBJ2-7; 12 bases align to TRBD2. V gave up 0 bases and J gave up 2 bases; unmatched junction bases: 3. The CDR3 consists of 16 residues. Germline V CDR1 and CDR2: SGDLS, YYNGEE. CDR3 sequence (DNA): TGTGCCAGCAGCGTAGGCCGGACTAGCGGGGCCTACGAGCAGTACTTC. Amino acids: CASSVGRTSGAYEQYF.

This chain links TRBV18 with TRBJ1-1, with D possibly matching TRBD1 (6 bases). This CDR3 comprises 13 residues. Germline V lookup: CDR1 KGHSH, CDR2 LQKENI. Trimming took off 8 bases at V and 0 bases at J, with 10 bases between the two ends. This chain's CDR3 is CASRQDLNTEAFF. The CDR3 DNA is TGTGCCAGCCGACAGGACCTGAACACTGAAGCTTTCTTT.

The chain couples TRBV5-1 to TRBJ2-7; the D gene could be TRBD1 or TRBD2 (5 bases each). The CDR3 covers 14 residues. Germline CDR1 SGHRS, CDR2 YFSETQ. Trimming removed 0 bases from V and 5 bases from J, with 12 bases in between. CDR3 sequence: CASSLGRAADEQYF. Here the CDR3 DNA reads TGCGCCAGCAGCTTGGGCAGGGCAGCGGACGAGCAGTACTTC.

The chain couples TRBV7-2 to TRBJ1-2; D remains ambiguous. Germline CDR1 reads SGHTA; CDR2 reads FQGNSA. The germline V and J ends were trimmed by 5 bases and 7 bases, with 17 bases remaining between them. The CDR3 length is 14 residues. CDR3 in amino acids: CASSPRSGDGGYTF. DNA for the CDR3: TGTGCCAGCAGCCCCCGTTCCGGAGACGGTGGCTACACCTTC.

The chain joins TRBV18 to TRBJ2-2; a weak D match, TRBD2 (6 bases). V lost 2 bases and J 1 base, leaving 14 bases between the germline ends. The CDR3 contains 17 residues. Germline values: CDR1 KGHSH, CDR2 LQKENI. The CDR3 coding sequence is TGTGCCAGCTCACCAAGCGAGGGACTGGGGAACACCGGGGAGCTGTTTTTT. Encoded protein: CASSPSEGLGNTGELFF.

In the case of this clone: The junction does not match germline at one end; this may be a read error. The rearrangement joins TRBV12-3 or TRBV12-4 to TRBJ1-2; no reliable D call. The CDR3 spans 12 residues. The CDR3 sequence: CAGSLGSFGYTF. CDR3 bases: TGTGCCGGCAGTTTAGGGTCTTTTGGCTACACCTTC.

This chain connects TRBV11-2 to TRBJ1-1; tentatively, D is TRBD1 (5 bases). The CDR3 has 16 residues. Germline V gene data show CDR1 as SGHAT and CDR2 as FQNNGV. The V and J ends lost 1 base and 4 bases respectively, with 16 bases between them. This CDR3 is CASSLAGAQRSTEAFF. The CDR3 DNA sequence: TGTGCCAGCAGCTTAGCCGGGGCCCAGAGGAGCACTGAAGCTTTCTTT. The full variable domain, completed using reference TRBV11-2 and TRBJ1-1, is EAGVAQSPRYKIIEKRQSVAFWCNPISGHATLYWYQQILGQGPKLLIQFQNNGVVDDSQLPKDRFSAERLKGVDSTLKIQPAKLEDSAVYLCASSLAGAQRSTEAFFGQGTRLTVV.

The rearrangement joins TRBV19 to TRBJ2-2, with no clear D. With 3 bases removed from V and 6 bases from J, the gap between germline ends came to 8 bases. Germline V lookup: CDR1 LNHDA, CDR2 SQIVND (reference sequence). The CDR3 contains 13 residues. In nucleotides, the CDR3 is TGTGCCAGTAGTATGGTGGCCTCCGGGGAGCTGTTTTTT. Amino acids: CASSMVASGELFF.

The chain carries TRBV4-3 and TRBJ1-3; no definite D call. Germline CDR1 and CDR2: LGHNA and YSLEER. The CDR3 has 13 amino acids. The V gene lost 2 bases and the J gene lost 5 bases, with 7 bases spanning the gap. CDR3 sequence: CASSQINRNTIYF. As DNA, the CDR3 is TGCGCCAGCAGCCAAATTAATCGAAACACCATATATTTT.

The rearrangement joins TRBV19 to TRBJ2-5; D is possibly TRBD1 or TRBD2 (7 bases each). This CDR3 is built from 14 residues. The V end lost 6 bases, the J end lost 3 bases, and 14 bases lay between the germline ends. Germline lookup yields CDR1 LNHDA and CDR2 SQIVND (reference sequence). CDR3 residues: CASRQPGGEETQYF. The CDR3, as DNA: TGTGCCAGTAGGCAACCAGGGGGGGAAGAGACCCAGTACTTC. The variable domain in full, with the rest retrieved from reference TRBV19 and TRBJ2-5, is DGGITQSPKYLFRKEGQNVTLSCEQNLNHDAMYWYRQDPGQGLRLIYYSQIVNDFQKGDIAEGYSVSREKKESFPLTVTSAQKNPTAFYLCASRQPGGEETQYFGPGTRLLVL.

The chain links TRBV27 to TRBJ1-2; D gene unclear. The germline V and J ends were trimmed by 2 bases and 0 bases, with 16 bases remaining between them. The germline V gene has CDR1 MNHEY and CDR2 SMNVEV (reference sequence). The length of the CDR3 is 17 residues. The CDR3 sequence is CASSLKVGHLPNYGYTF. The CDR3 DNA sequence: TGTGCCAGCAGTTTAAAAGTAGGGCACCTACCTAACTATGGCTACACCTTC.

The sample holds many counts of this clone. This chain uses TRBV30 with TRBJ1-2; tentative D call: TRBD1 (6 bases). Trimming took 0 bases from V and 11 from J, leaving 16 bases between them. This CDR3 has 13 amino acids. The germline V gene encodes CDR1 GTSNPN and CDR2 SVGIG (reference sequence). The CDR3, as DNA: TGTGCCTGGAGTGTCGGCAGGGGCACTGATTACACCTTC. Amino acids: CAWSVGRGTDYTF.